This entry concerns a single TCR beta chain. Antigen: not known. This sample was taken from a study of cytomegalovirus exposure and HLA in healthy donors. Study-level results: DRB1 showed the most TCR associations and HLA-C the fewest in a later analysis, as rates varied by HLA locus. Serostatus for CMV was the only available immune exposure information. When analyzed later, a missense DCLRE1C variant was found to be linked to TCR beta V- and J-gene trimming. Productive rates of about 87% or about 30% were seen for most TCR beta V segments in an earlier analysis.

Deletions cut 2 bases from V and 2 bases from J, with 13 bases between. Looked up from germline, CDR1 is SGHDT and CDR2 is YYEEEE. This CDR3 is built from 15 residues. Primers included in the PCR were 60 Vbeta and 13 Jbeta primers. TCRdb's copy holds only in-frame clones and misses some; the assay was immunoSEQ multiplex PCR. The table has 80,000 to 95,000 clones, 60% to 80% seen once. The sample consisted of PBMCs. The source is a woman in her 30s in good health and CMV-seronegative. V gene TRBV5-6 combines with J gene TRBJ1-1; D not resolved. CDR3 protein: CASSFYHRGNTEAFF. The DNA for the CDR3 is TGTGCCAGCAGCTTTTATCATCGGGGTAACACTGAAGCTTTCTTT.